This is a list of T cell receptor beta chains from one sample in a study of blood T cell repertoires in COVID-19. TCRdb's table, derived via immunoSEQ multiplex PCR, lists solely in-frame clones and lacks some. The sample holds about 180,000 clones, 84% seen once. The material sequenced was peripheral blood. The origin of the receptors is a man aged 18-30 years with active or convalescent COVID-19. The CDR3 runs from the conserved cysteine through the conserved F or W. D genes are given only for firm matches. Some rows have no size entry. The others give once, few or many, or a class for an expanded clone.

V gene	clone size	J gene	D gene	CDR3 DNA	CDR3 protein
TRBV6-2/TRBV6-3	-	TRBJ1-1	TRBD1	TGTGCCAGCAGGTACGGGACAGACCAGAACACTGAAGCTTTCTTT	CASRYGTDQNTEAFF
TRBV5-1	-	TRBJ1-2	-	TGCGCCAGCAGCTTTGGCCAGGGAGGTGGCTACACCTTC	CASSFGQGGGYTF
TRBV18	-	TRBJ2-3	-	TGTGCCAGCTCACCACCGAACAGCGGGCGGACTAAAGATACGCAGTATTTT	CASSPPNSGRTKDTQYF
TRBV5-6	-	TRBJ2-6	-	TGTGCCAGCAGCTACAAGATAGGGGCCAACGTCCTGACTTTC	CASSYKIGANVLTF
TRBV30	-	TRBJ1-3	-	TGTGCCTGGAGTTCGGGGTCTGGAAACACCATATATTTT	CAWSSGSGNTIYF
TRBV9	-	TRBJ2-1	TRBD2	TGTGCCAGCAGCGCTGGACTAGCGGGAGGCCGCAATGAGCAGTTCTTC	CASSAGLAGGRNEQFF
TRBV7-9	many	TRBJ2-3	TRBD2	TGTGCCAGCAGCTTAAAAGCGGGAGGAACAGATACGCAGTATTTT	CASSLKAGGTDTQYF
TRBV5-6	-	TRBJ2-1	TRBD2	TGTGCCAGCAGCCCTACCGGGACTAGCGGGGGATTCACCTACAATGAGCAGTTCTTC	CASSPTGTSGGFTYNEQFF
TRBV4-2	-	TRBJ2-7	TRBD2	TGTGCCAGCAGCCAATCGGGCGGGAGCTCCTACGAGCAGTACTTC	CASSQSGGSSYEQYF
TRBV7-9	many	TRBJ1-2	-	TGTGCCAGCAGCTTAGCCCAGGCCAACTATGGCTACACCTTC	CASSLAQANYGYTF
TRBV28	once	TRBJ2-3	-	TGTGCCAGCAGTTTATGGACCGGGGATAATACGCAGTATTTT	CASSLWTGDNTQYF
TRBV3-1/TRBV3-2	-	TRBJ2-1	-	TGTGCCAGCAGCCCCAAGGAGCGCCCGGTCGGCAATGAGCAGTTCTTC	CASSPKERPVGNEQFF
TRBV4-2	once	TRBJ2-5	TRBD2	TGTGCCAGCAGCCAGCAGACTAGCGGGGGGGGAGAGACCCAGTACTTC	CASSQQTSGGGETQYF
TRBV20-1	-	TRBJ2-3	-	TGCAGTGCTAGTGGCAGGCCCTACACAGATACGCAGTATTTT	CSASGRPYTDTQYF
TRBV7-6	-	TRBJ2-5	TRBD2	TGTGCCAGCAGCTTTGGGGGGGGTGATGGAGAGACCCAGTACTTC	CASSFGGGDGETQYF
TRBV4-2	-	TRBJ2-7	-	TGTGCCAGCAGTCTAAGGGGGGGACCCTACGAGCAGTACTTC	CASSLRGGPYEQYF
TRBV19	-	TRBJ1-2	TRBD1	TGTGCCAGTAGTGACAGGGAAAGCTATGGCTACACCTTC	CASSDRESYGYTF
TRBV4-2	-	TRBJ2-5	TRBD1	TGTGCCAGCAGCCGAAACCGGGACAGCAACCAAGAGACCCAGTACTTC	CASSRNRDSNQETQYF
TRBV4-2	-	TRBJ2-5	TRBD2	TGTGCCAGCAGCCAGAAACTAGCGGGGGGGCCAGAGACCCAGTACTTC	CASSQKLAGGPETQYF
TRBV29-1	-	TRBJ2-1	TRBD2	TGCAGCGTTCCTCTACTAGCGGGAGCCTACAATGAGCAGTTCTTC	CSVPLLAGAYNEQFF
TRBV4-3	-	TRBJ1-2	TRBD1	TGCGCCAGCAGCCCTAGACAGGGAAACTATGGCTACACCTTC	CASSPRQGNYGYTF
TRBV5-1	-	TRBJ1-1	TRBD1	TGCGCCAGCAGCATAGGACAGGGGGCGGGTGGAACTGAAGCTTTCTTT	CASSIGQGAGGTEAFF
TRBV7-9	-	TRBJ1-4	-	TGTGCCAGCAGCTTTGGCAATTTCCATAATGAAAAACTGTTTTTT	CASSFGNFHNEKLFF
TRBV11-2	-	TRBJ2-7	TRBD1	TGTGCCAGCAGCACGTGGGGGGACAGGCCCTCCTACGAGCAGTACTTC	CASSTWGDRPSYEQYF
TRBV7-8	-	TRBJ2-6	-	TGTGCCAGCAGCATCGCAGGTGCTGGGGCCAACGTCCTGACTTTC	CASSIAGAGANVLTF
TRBV4-2	-	TRBJ1-6	TRBD1	TGTGCCAGCAGCCATGAAGGGGTAGGAGGGGGCGGGCATACTTCACCCCTCCACTTT	CASSHEGVGGGGHTSPLHF
TRBV12-5	-	TRBJ1-3	-	TGTGCTAGTGGTTTCGGACACGAAGGAAACACCATATATTTT	CASGFGHEGNTIYF
TRBV28	once	TRBJ2-2	TRBD2	TGTGCCAGCAGTACGCGGGGACTAGCGGGAGTTACCGGGGAGCTGTTTTTT	CASSTRGLAGVTGELFF
TRBV6-5	-	TRBJ2-7	TRBD2	TGTGCCAGCCGGGGGGAGTTATCCTCCTACGAGCAGTACTTC	CASRGELSSYEQYF
TRBV28	-	TRBJ2-1	TRBD1	TGTGCCAGCAGTTTAGATGGGACAGGGCCCCCCGAGGGGCAGTTCTTC	CASSLDGTGPPEGQFF
TRBV5-6	-	TRBJ2-1	-	TGTGCCAGCAGCTTTAGGCGGGAGCAGTTCTTC	CASSFRREQFF
TRBV3-1/TRBV3-2	-	TRBJ1-2	TRBD1	TGTGCCAGCAGCCGTGGGGGGACAGCTAACTATGGCTACACCTTC	CASSRGGTANYGYTF
TRBV4-1	-	TRBJ1-2	TRBD1	TGCGCCAGCAGCCAAGAGACAGGGTCTTACTATGGCTACACCTTC	CASSQETGSYYGYTF
TRBV7-9	-	TRBJ2-1	TRBD2	TGTGCCAGCAGCTTAAGGAGCGGGAGGGGTATAGGTGAGCAGTTCTTC	CASSLRSGRGIGEQFF
TRBV7-3	-	TRBJ2-1	TRBD2	TGTGCCAGCAGCCCGCCGGGAGGGACCTACAATGAGCAGTTCTTC	CASSPPGGTYNEQFF
TRBV7-9	-	TRBJ2-7	TRBD2	TGTGCCAGCACCCGTGAGGGGAGGGGCTACGAGCAGTACTTC	CASTREGRGYEQYF
TRBV5-1	-	TRBJ2-1	TRBD2	TGCGCCAGCAGCTTGAGGGCGGGGGGCCTGACCTACAATGAGCAGTTCTTC	CASSLRAGGLTYNEQFF
TRBV5-4	-	TRBJ2-3	-	TGTGCCAGCAGCTTGCCGCAGGTCTCAGATACGCAGTATTTT	CASSLPQVSDTQYF
TRBV6-5	once	TRBJ1-5	TRBD1	TGTGCCAGCAGTTCACTCGGGACAGGGTTCCATCAGCCCCAGCATTTT	CASSSLGTGFHQPQHF
TRBV10-3	-	TRBJ1-2	-	TGTGCCATCAGTGAAAACGATCCACAGGTCCTCTATGGCTACACCTTC	CAISENDPQVLYGYTF
TRBV14	-	TRBJ2-3	TRBD2	TGTGCCAGCAGCCCCCTGATAGCGGGAGTATCAGATACGCAGTATTTT	CASSPLIAGVSDTQYF
TRBV6-2/TRBV6-3	-	TRBJ1-1	-	TGTGCCAGCAGTTACTCTTTTCGCACGTGGGCAGCTTTCTTT	CASSYSFRTWAAFF
TRBV5-1	-	TRBJ2-2	TRBD1	TGCGCCAGCAGTTTGGTCACAGGGGTCGATACCGGGGAGCTGTTTTTT	CASSLVTGVDTGELFF
TRBV7-9	-	TRBJ2-7	TRBD2	TGTGCCAGCAGCTTAGGAGAAAGCGGGAGGGCCCACGAGCAGTACTTC	CASSLGESGRAHEQYF
TRBV11-2	-	TRBJ1-5	TRBD1	TGTGCCAGCAGCTTTAGACAGGGGGCAGATCAGCCCCAGCATTTT	CASSFRQGADQPQHF